This T cell receptor beta chain emerged from a study of shared clonotypes between healthy human individuals. CDR3 length equals 18 residues. The germline V gene has CDR1 MGHRA and CDR2 YSYEKL. The J segment lost 2 bases and the V segment lost 2 bases, leaving 11 bases of the junction unmatched. Study-wide results and limits: Non-shared clonotypes showed lower generation probabilities than clonotypes common to all four donors.

Points on this clone: Its target is not known.

The method was immunoSEQ multiplex PCR; TCRdb's version includes in-frame clones alone and lacks a portion of them. The data contain 1.5 million to 2.5 million clones, about 95% of them singletons. Naive CD8 cells, CD45RO-negative and positively selected for CCR7, excluded terminally differentiated effector memory CD45RA+ cells. The TCR was taken from a man aged 18 to 29 in good health. Input material: naive CD8+ T cells sorted from blood. The rearrangement uses TRBV4-1 and TRBJ2-3; TRBD2 agrees at 9 bases. The CDR3 DNA is TGCGCCAGCAGCCAATCCAGAGTCCGACTAGCGGCCACAGATACGCAGTATTTT. The encoded protein is CASSQSRVRLAATDTQYF.